This entry is about one TCR beta chain. This entry comes from a study of T cells after yellow fever vaccination. V was trimmed by 6 bases and J by 7 bases, leaving 13 bases between them. Germline V gene sequence: CDR1 KGHSH, CDR2 LQKENI. The CDR3 length is 12 residues. TCRdb re-analysed the 5' RACE reads in MiXCR, keeping a single row per CDR3 protein. The profile shows over 250,000 distinct CDR3 sequences, over 4% of them singletons. Material: PBMCs, obtained 5 days after the yellow fever booster vaccination. J is TRBJ2-7 and V is TRBV18, with D maybe TRBD1 (5 bases). The sequence came from a man aged 18 to 29 who received the YFV17D yellow fever vaccine. The CDR3 spells CASSLREGEQYF. The CDR3 nucleotides read TGTGCCAGCTCCCTCAGGGAAGGGGAGCAGTACTTC.